Sequencing of this T cell receptor (beta chain) was carried out in a study of shared clonotypes between healthy human individuals. Study-wide background: Each donor's CD8 memory used one plate, CD8 naive two, each CD4 subset three.

This CDR3 comprises 14 residues. Germline lookup yields CDR1 MNHNS and CDR2 SASEGT. The trim removed 0 bases at V and 8 bases at J, leaving 5 bases unmatched. As regards this clone: Its specificity is unknown.

General observations from the study: Rarefaction demonstrated incomplete sorted-subset sequencing despite large depth. Sharing across four donors was seen in 4.5% to 6.5% of naive CD4 clonotypes.

Genomic DNA of each subset was evenly split across several immunoSEQ plates. Some clones are missing from TCRdb's copy, which holds only in-frame ones; the method was immunoSEQ multiplex PCR. The sample lists about 820,000 clones, 92% seen once, with 20% to 30% in the top ten. Terminally differentiated effector memory CD45RA+ cells were excluded by CCR7 positive selection of CD45RO-negative cells. The sequence was obtained from a man under 40 in good health. V gene TRBV6-1 combines with J gene TRBJ1-2, with 8 bases that match TRBD1. Sequenced material: naive CD8+ T cells sorted from blood. The CDR3 protein is CASSEADRDGGYTF. The CDR3 nucleotides read TGTGCCAGCAGTGAAGCGGACAGGGACGGCGGCTACACCTTC.